The 28 T cell receptor beta chains below were found in one sample sequenced in a study of T cell responses to AZD1222 COVID-19 vaccine. The method was immunoSEQ multiplex PCR; TCRdb's version includes in-frame clones alone and lacks a portion of them. The data contain 100,000 or so clones, roughly 90% of them singletons. The specimen comprised peripheral blood, sampled on day 0 of AZD1222 vaccination. The origin of the receptors is an adult in good health.

The CDR3 sequence is CASSGGTGNEKLFF. The DNA of the CDR3 is TGCGCCAGCAGCGGAGGGACAGGGAATGAAAAACTGTTTTTT. This chain links TRBV5-1 with TRBJ1-4, with 9 bases lining up with TRBD1. The germline V gene encodes CDR1 SGHRS and CDR2 YFSETQ. The CDR3 covers 14 residues. V lost 4 bases to trimming and J lost 5 bases; unmatched junction nucleotides: 3.

The chain employs TRBV2 and TRBJ2-7; D is unresolved. Germline CDR1 reads SNHLY; CDR2 reads FYNNEI. The germline V and J ends were trimmed by 6 bases and 4 bases, with 10 bases remaining between them. This CDR3 is 12 amino acids long. CDR3 loop: CASRRILYEQYF. In DNA form, the CDR3 reads TGTGCCAGCAGGCGGATATTATACGAGCAGTACTTC.

This sequence joins TRBV12-3 or TRBV12-4 and TRBJ2-5; D remains ambiguous. The V end lost 3 bases, the J end lost 10 bases, and 9 bases lay between the germline ends. CDR3 length equals 11 residues. CDR3 coding DNA: TGTGCCAGCAGTTTTAAGGATAACCAGTACTTC. It encodes CASSFKDNQYF.

CDR3 sequence reads: CATSRDIQGGPVLGGPDTDTQYF. CDR3 bases: TGTGCCACCAGCAGAGATATACAGGGGGGCCCTGTATTGGGAGGGCCGGACACAGATACGCAGTATTTT. The chain couples TRBV15 to TRBJ2-3, with TRBD1 as a possible D gene (8 bases). Germline loops: CDR1 LNHNV, CDR2 YYDKDF (reference sequence). The CDR3 consists of 23 residues. Between the trimmed V and J ends, which lost 0 bases and 2 bases, there was a span of 33 bases.

The V call is TRBV18, the J call TRBJ2-1; 9 nucleotides agree with TRBD2. The V and J ends lost 3 bases and 8 bases, in that order; junction bases with no gene match: 2. CDR3 length: 13 residues. The germline V gene has CDR1 KGHSH and CDR2 LQKENI. The CDR3 region is CASSPRLADEQFF. The CDR3 DNA sequence: TGTGCCAGCTCACCGCGACTAGCGGATGAGCAGTTCTTC.

The rearrangement links TRBV4-1 to TRBJ2-3; D is undetermined. The V gene's germline CDR1 is MGHRA and CDR2 YSYEKL. The V end was cut by 0 bases, the J end by 2 bases, with 9 bases between. This CDR3 comprises 15 residues. CDR3 sequence (DNA): TGCGCCAGCAGCCAAGAAGGAGTAAACACAGATACGCAGTATTTT. It yields the protein CASSQEGVNTDTQYF.

V and J are TRBV27 and TRBJ2-7, with 7 nucleotides matching TRBD1. Germline CDR1 reads MNHEY; CDR2 reads SMNVEV (reference sequence). The J segment lost 5 bases and the V segment lost 3 bases, leaving 4 bases of the junction unmatched. The CDR3 loop spans 13 amino acids. CDR3 nucleotide sequence: TGTGCCAGCAGTTTGACAGGGTCGAACGAGCAGTACTTC. Its protein product is CASSLTGSNEQYF.

The chain combines TRBV6-5 with TRBJ2-1; either TRBD1 or TRBD2 may fit D (7 bases each). The CDR3 length is 14 residues. Germline V CDR1 and CDR2: MNHEY, SVGAGI. V lost 8 bases, J lost 9 bases, and 20 bases lay in between. DNA of the CDR3: TGTGCCAGCGGACTAGAGAAGGGGGCAGGTGAGCAGTTCTTC. This translates into CASGLEKGAGEQFF.

This clone was observed a few times. V and J are TRBV2 and TRBJ1-4; D perhaps matches TRBD1 (5 bases). Trimming took off 1 base at V and 4 bases at J, with 7 bases between the two ends. Germline lookup yields CDR1 SNHLY and CDR2 FYNNEI. The CDR3 length is 14 residues. The chain's CDR3 is CASSEGRGNEKLFF. The CDR3, as DNA: TGTGCCAGCAGTGAAGGGAGGGGTAATGAAAAACTGTTTTTT.

V gene TRBV19 combines with J gene TRBJ2-7; D is possibly TRBD2 (6 bases). Germline CDR1 LNHDA, CDR2 SQIVND (reference sequence). Deletions cut 4 bases from V and 5 bases from J, with 21 bases between. This CDR3 has 16 residues. The CDR3 loop is CASSTPSGLGTHEQYF. The CDR3 DNA sequence: TGTGCCAGTAGTACACCCTCGGGACTGGGTACCCACGAGCAGTACTTC.

The V call is TRBV7-3, the J call TRBJ2-5, with a tentative D call TRBD2 (5 bases). Per germline, CDR1 SGHTA and CDR2 FQGTGA. This CDR3 spans 16 amino acids. V lost 2 bases to trimming and J lost 1 base, with 14 bases between them. CDR3 sequence reads: CASSLSPGSLQETQYF. The DNA for the CDR3 is TGTGCCAGCAGCTTATCACCGGGGTCTCTCCAAGAGACCCAGTACTTC.

The rearrangement uses TRBV28 and TRBJ1-3; 7 nucleotides agree with TRBD1. CDR3 length: 16 amino acids. Per the germline V gene, CDR1 is MDHEN and CDR2 is SYDVKM. V shed 4 bases and J 0 bases; nucleotides not matched to a gene: 6. The CDR3 DNA sequence: TGTGCCAGCAGTTCCCCGGACAGGAGCTCTGGAAACACCATATATTTT. Encoded protein: CASSSPDRSSGNTIYF.

The genes are TRBV6-1 and TRBJ1-2; D uncertain. The germline CDR1 and CDR2 sequences are MNHNS and SASEGT. The CDR3 is 14 amino acids. Trimming took off 2 bases at V and 4 bases at J, with 11 bases between the two ends. The CDR3 sequence: CASSELGRVYGYTF. The CDR3 DNA is TGTGCCAGCAGTGAACTCGGGAGGGTCTATGGCTACACCTTC.

The genes are TRBV6-1 and TRBJ1-4; the D gene is possibly TRBD1 (6 bases). This CDR3 region has 14 residues. Trimming removed 1 base from V and 7 bases from J, with 10 bases in between. Germline CDR1 reads MNHNS; CDR2 reads SASEGT. The DNA for the CDR3 is TGTGCCAGCAGTGAAGAGACAGGTATTGAAAAACTGTTTTTT. Protein: CASSEETGIEKLFF.

The chain carries TRBV9 and TRBJ1-2; D perhaps matches TRBD1 (5 bases). Trimming left V 1 base short and J 0 bases short, with 13 bases between. There are 16 residues in the CDR3. CDR1 is SGDLS, CDR2 YYNGEE, per germline. The CDR3 DNA follows: TGTGCCAGCAGCGTATTTTACGGGGCAGCTAACTATGGCTACACCTTC. Translated, it gives CASSVFYGAANYGYTF.

J is TRBJ1-5 and V is TRBV19; D gene ambiguous. Germline V gene data show CDR1 as LNHDA and CDR2 as SQIVND (reference sequence). The CDR3 has 12 amino acids. Trimming took 3 bases from V and 7 from J, leaving 7 bases between them. The CDR3 is CASSIYRQPQHF. For the CDR3, the DNA is TGTGCCAGTAGTATTTATAGACAGCCCCAGCATTTT.

The chain has TRBV5-5 and TRBJ1-2; D perhaps matches TRBD1 (6 bases). This CDR3 has 14 amino acids. The V gene's germline CDR1 is SGHKS and CDR2 YYEKEE (reference sequence). V dropped 0 bases and J dropped 6 bases, with 12 bases sitting between them. The CDR3 nucleotides read TGTGCCAGCAGCTTGGCCGTTGGGGGCCATGGCTACACCTTC. Protein product: CASSLAVGGHGYTF.

This chain connects TRBV5-1 to TRBJ1-1, with D possibly matching TRBD1 (5 bases). With 4 bases removed from V and 2 bases from J, the gap between germline ends came to 18 bases. This CDR3 contains 16 residues. Germline loops: CDR1 SGHRS, CDR2 YFSETQ. CDR3 in amino acids: CASSQVFGGLNTEAFF. The CDR3 coding sequence is TGCGCCAGCAGCCAGGTTTTTGGGGGACTCAACACTGAAGCTTTCTTT. The whole variable domain, remainder taken from reference TRBV5-1 and TRBJ1-1, is KAGVTQTPRYLIKTRGQQVTLSCSPISGHRSVSWYQQTPGQGLQFLFEYFSETQRNKGNFPGRFSGRQFSNSRSEMNVSTLELGDSALYLCASSQVFGGLNTEAFFGQGTRLTVV.

The V and J genes are TRBV5-1 and TRBJ1-6; D is ambiguous. V lost 5 bases and J lost 7, with 13 bases in between. The CDR3 has 14 residues. Germline V CDR1 and CDR2: SGHRS, YFSETQ. The CDR3 DNA reads TGCGCCAGCAGTCGGTGGGGTTTGAATTCACCCCTCCACTTT. Its translation is CASSRWGLNSPLHF.

J is TRBJ2-7 and V is TRBV11-2; D is unclear. V was cut by 5 bases and J by 3 bases, with 8 bases left in between. Looked up from germline, CDR1 is SGHAT and CDR2 is FQNNGV. This CDR3 spans 12 amino acids. CDR3 nucleotides: TGTGCCAGCAGCCCATCCGTCTACGAGCAGTACTTC. It encodes CASSPSVYEQYF.

The rearrangement joins TRBV6-6 to TRBJ1-4; D gene uncertain. The V gene lost 0 bases and the J gene lost 14 bases, with 10 bases spanning the gap. The V gene's germline CDR1 is MNHNY and CDR2 SVGAGI (reference sequence). The CDR3 length is 12 residues. The CDR3, as DNA: TGTGCCAGCAGTTACTCCGGCCAGTTTCTGTTTTTT. Its translation is CASSYSGQFLFF.

The chain uses TRBV19 and TRBJ1-5; weak D call: TRBD1 (5 bases). CDR3 size: 17 residues. Germline loops: CDR1 LNHDA, CDR2 SQIVND (reference sequence). The V and J ends lost 6 bases and 2 bases respectively, with 20 bases between them. The CDR3 region is CASSDPSGQGGNQPQHF. The CDR3 DNA is TGTGCCAGTAGCGACCCTTCTGGGCAGGGCGGCAATCAGCCCCAGCATTTT. Together with reference TRBV19 and TRBJ1-5, the CDR3 gives the full variable domain: DGGITQSPKYLFRKEGQNVTLSCEQNLNHDAMYWYRQDPGQGLRLIYYSQIVNDFQKGDIAEGYSVSREKKESFPLTVTSAQKNPTAFYLCASSDPSGQGGNQPQHFGDGTRLSIL.

This clone was counted a single time. This chain joins TRBV10-3 and TRBJ2-7; 8 positions agree with TRBD1. This CDR3 is 16 amino acids long. CDR1 is ENHRY and CDR2 is SYGVKD in the germline V gene. V lost 3 bases, J lost 6 bases, and 13 bases stayed unmatched. The DNA for the CDR3 is TGTGCCATCAGTGACGCGGGACAGGACCGCGAGAGCGAGCAGTACTTC. Its protein is CAISDAGQDRESEQYF.

The chain uses TRBV18 and TRBJ2-5; D remains unclear. CDR1 is KGHSH and CDR2 is LQKENI in the germline V gene. The CDR3 is made up of 11 amino acids. Trimming shortened V by 5 bases and J by 2 bases, and 3 bases separated the two germline ends. The CDR3 is CASSVQETQYF. In DNA, the CDR3 is TGTGCCAGCTCAGTTCAAGAGACCCAGTACTTC.

The V and J genes are TRBV19 and TRBJ2-2; D is unresolved. Germline CDR1 and CDR2: LNHDA and SQIVND (reference sequence). This CDR3 has 16 amino acids. Trimming took 1 base from V and 1 from J, leaving 10 bases between them. CDR3 DNA sequence: TGTGCCAGTAGTATAGGAGCGACCGGGAACACCGGGGAGCTGTTTTTT. This sequence encodes CASSIGATGNTGELFF.

V gene TRBV27 combines with J gene TRBJ2-7; possibly TRBD2 for D (6 bases). Germline CDR1 is MNHEY and CDR2 is SMNVEV (reference sequence). The V end lost 5 bases, the J end lost 4 bases, and 18 bases lay between the germline ends. This CDR3 contains 15 residues. CDR3 nucleotide sequence: TGTGCCAGCAGTAGTTTTGCGGGACCTTCTTACGAGCAGTACTTC. This translates into CASSSFAGPSYEQYF.

CDR3 coding DNA: TGTGCCAGCAGTTTACGAGAAACCGGGGAGCTGTTTTTT. Its translation is CASSLRETGELFF. The genes are TRBV12-3 or TRBV12-4 and TRBJ2-2; D remains ambiguous. This CDR3 has 13 amino acids. The V and J ends lost 2 bases and 5 bases respectively, with 6 bases between them.

The chain is built from TRBV5-4 and TRBJ2-7; D unresolved. Germline values: CDR1 SGHNT, CDR2 YYREEE (reference sequence). V gave up 0 bases and J gave up 6 bases, with 4 bases separating them. This CDR3 region has 11 residues. The chain's CDR3 is CASSLASEQYF. The CDR3 nucleotides are TGTGCCAGCAGCTTGGCCTCCGAGCAGTACTTC.